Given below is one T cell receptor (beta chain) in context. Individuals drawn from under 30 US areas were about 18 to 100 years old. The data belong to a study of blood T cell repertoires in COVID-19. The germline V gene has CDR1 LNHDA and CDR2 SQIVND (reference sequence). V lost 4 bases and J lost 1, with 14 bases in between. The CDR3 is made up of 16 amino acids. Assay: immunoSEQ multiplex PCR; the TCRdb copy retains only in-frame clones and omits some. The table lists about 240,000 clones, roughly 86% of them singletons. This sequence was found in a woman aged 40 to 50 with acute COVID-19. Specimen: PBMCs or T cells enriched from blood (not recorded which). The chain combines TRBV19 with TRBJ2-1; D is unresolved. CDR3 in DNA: TGTGCCAGTAGTACCGAGACTCGCCAGTCCTACAATGAGCAGTTCTTC. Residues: CASSTETRQSYNEQFF.